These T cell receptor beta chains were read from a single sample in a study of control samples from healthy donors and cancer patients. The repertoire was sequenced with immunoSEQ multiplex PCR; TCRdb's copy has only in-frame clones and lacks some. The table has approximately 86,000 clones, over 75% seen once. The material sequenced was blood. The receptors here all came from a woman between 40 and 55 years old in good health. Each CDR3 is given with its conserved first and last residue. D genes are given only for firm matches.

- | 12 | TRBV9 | CASSDSVGTQYF
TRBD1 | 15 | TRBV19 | CASSRWGQGEQPQHF
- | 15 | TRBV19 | CASSIEGQGTGELFF
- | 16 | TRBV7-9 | CASSSGRGSTGNTIYF
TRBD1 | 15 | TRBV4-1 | CASSQHRDRAYGYTF
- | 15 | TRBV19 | CASSIPGGGSYEQYF
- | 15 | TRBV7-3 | CASSLTQAGGDTQYF
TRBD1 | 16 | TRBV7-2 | CASSPRRQGRNSPLHF
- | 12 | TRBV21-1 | CASRFIRTEAFF
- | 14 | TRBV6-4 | CARTSTAPHTEAFF
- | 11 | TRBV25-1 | CASSVLYEQYF
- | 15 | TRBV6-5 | CASSYWGGLVDEQFF
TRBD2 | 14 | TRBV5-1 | CASSWGGDTDTQYF
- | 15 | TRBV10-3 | CAISESTHSTDTQYF
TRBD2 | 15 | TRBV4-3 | CASSHGLADDNEQFF
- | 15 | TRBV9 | CASSVEDSLNYGYTF
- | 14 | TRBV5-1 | CASSLGAERDTQYF
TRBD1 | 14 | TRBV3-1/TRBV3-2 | CASSQEGGSSPLHF
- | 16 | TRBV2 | CASSVLGQISTGELFF
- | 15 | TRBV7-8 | CASSPRRAGNSPLHF
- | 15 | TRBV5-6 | CASTQLGGGSEKLFF
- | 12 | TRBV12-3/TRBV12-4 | CASSTGGYGYTF
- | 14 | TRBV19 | CASRRERGNQPQHF
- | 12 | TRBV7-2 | CASSLQNQPQHF
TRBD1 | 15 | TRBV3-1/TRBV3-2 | CASSPMTGPNPPLHF
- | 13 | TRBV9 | CASSVLAEDTIYF
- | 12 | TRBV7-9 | CASSFADTEAFF
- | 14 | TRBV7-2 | CASSRGPTGSPLHF
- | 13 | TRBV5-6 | CASSYGLSYEQYF
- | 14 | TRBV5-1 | CASSLGEGRREQYF
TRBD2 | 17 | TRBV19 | CASSPEGTSGGFLEQFF
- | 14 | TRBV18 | CASSPIRGDQPQHF
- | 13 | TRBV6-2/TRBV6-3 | CASSFREGFGYTF
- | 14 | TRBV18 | CASSPDMVNTEAFF
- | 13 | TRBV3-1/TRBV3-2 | CASSPWDGPELFF
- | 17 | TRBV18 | CASSPRSQAFGKNIQYF
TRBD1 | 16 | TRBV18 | CASSPTGVSSTDTQYF
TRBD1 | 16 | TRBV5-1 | CASSQTGTVSYNEQFF
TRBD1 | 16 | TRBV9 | CASSAGQGGRAYEQYF
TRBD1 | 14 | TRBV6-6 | CASRETGAKNIQYF
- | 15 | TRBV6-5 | CASRQREYSNQPQHF
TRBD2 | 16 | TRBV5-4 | CASSYSGGLSYNEQFF
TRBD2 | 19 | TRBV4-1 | CASSQIGLAGGRSYNEQFF
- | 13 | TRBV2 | CASSKGMDTEAFF
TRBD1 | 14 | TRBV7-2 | CASSVLSGQGPQHF
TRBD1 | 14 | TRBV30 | CAWDPGQRNEKLFF
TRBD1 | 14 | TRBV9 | CASSPAQGGEKLFF
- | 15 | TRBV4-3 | CASSQDLGSTAEQFF
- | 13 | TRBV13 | CASSFPRNTEAFF
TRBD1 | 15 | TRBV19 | CASRGGGQGLGEQYF
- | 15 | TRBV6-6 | CASSYSSYGSGELFF